These T cell receptor beta chains were read from a single sample in a study of blood T cells in healthy people across ages. MiXCR was run by TCRdb on the 5' RACE reads, yielding one entry per CDR3 protein. The sample has some 700,000 distinct CDR3 sequences; about a fifth are singletons. The sequencing sample was made of blood. The receptors stem from a man aged 65 to 85 in good health. CDR3s include the opening cysteine and the closing phenylalanine or tryptophan. The order of the fields is clone size, V gene, D gene, CDR3 length, J gene, CDR3 DNA, CDR3 protein. D genes are given only for firm matches. Only part of the rows carry a size: once, few, many, or a class if the clone is expanded.

.	TRBV28	.	16	TRBJ2-5	TGTGCCAGCAGGGATTCAAAAAACGCCCCCCAAGTGAGCCAGTACTTC	CASRDSKNAPQVSQYF
few	TRBV29-1	TRBD2	15	TRBJ2-1	TGCAGCGCCCCCGGAGCGGGGGGGCCATTCAATGAGCAGTTCTTC	CSAPGAGGPFNEQFF
.	TRBV12-3/TRBV12-4	.	15	TRBJ1-1	TGTGCCAGCAGGCCGACGGGGGGCCGGAACACTGAAGCTTTCTTT	CASRPTGGRNTEAFF
.	TRBV2	.	16	TRBJ2-6	TGTGCCAGCAGTGTTGATGGAGGTTTTGGGGCCAACGTCCTGACTTTC	CASSVDGGFGANVLTF
.	TRBV12-3/TRBV12-4	.	14	TRBJ1-4	TGTGCCAGCAGTTTCGCGAACTTGGGGGAAAAACTGTTTTTT	CASSFANLGEKLFF
.	TRBV20-1	.	13	TRBJ1-2	TGCAGTGCTTCACCCCGCGGAGACTATGGCTACACCTTC	CSASPRGDYGYTF
few	TRBV6-5	.	13	TRBJ2-5	TGTGCCAGCAGTTACCGGTCGGGCGAGACCCAGTACTTC	CASSYRSGETQYF
.	TRBV10-3	TRBD1	15	TRBJ2-1	TGTGCCATCAGTGGCCTACAGGGGGTAATAGATGAGCAGTTCTTC	CAISGLQGVIDEQFF
.	TRBV6-6	TRBD2	17	TRBJ2-3	TGTGCCAGCAGTTACAGGGGTAGCGGGACCCGCACGGATACGCAGTATTTT	CASSYRGSGTRTDTQYF
.	TRBV6-1	TRBD1	15	TRBJ2-4	TGTGCCAGCTTCCGGGACAGGTTAGCCAAAAACATTCAGTACTTC	CASFRDRLAKNIQYF
.	TRBV5-5	.	16	TRBJ2-2	TGCGCCAGCAGCTTGGCTTCGGGCGGCAGAACCGGGGAGCTGTTTTTT	CASSLASGGRTGELFF
.	TRBV6-5	.	15	TRBJ2-7	TGTGCCAGCATCTCACGACGGCTTAGCTCCTACGAGCAGTACTTC	CASISRRLSSYEQYF
few	TRBV18	.	14	TRBJ1-1	TGTGCCAGCTCACCACTAAGTGGGAACACTGAAGCTTTCTTT	CASSPLSGNTEAFF
few	TRBV25-1	TRBD1	15	TRBJ2-7	TGTGCCAGCAGTGAATGGGGGACAGGAGCCTACGAGCAGTACTTC	CASSEWGTGAYEQYF
.	TRBV7-2	.	17	TRBJ1-4	TGTGCCAGCAGCTTAGGCAGGAGTTCGGCAACTAATGAAAAACTGTTTTTT	CASSLGRSSATNEKLFF
.	TRBV19	.	13	TRBJ1-1	TGTGCCAGTAGTATAACCCCAAGTAATGAAGCTTTCTTT	CASSITPSNEAFF
few	TRBV20-1	.	15	TRBJ1-3	TGCAGTGCCGCCTACAGTGACGCTTCTGGAAACACCATATATTTT	CSAAYSDASGNTIYF
few	TRBV6-5	.	15	TRBJ2-1	TGTGCCAGCAGTTACGTTCCCCAGGGGAACAATGAGCAGTTCTTC	CASSYVPQGNNEQFF
.	TRBV7-7	.	14	TRBJ2-3	TGTTCCAGCAGCTTACTCGGGGCGACAGATACGCAGTACTTT	CSSSLLGATDTQYF
few	TRBV25-1	.	11	TRBJ2-7	TGTGCCAGCAGTGAGAAATCCGAGCAGTACTTC	CASSEKSEQYF
few	TRBV6-5	TRBD1	15	TRBJ1-3	TGTGCCAGCAGTATAGGGACAGAGCCTGGAAACACCATATATTTT	CASSIGTEPGNTIYF
.	TRBV12-3/TRBV12-4	TRBD1	15	TRBJ2-3	TGTGCCAGCAGCGTGGGACAGGGGGTTTCAGATACGCAGTATTTT	CASSVGQGVSDTQYF
once	TRBV20-1	.	15	TRBJ1-5	TGCAGTGCTAGAGATGGGGCAGGCCACAATCAGCCCCAGCATTTT	CSARDGAGHNQPQHF
.	TRBV7-9	.	16	TRBJ1-4	TGTGCCAGCAGCTTCGGGCGGGCGGGATTTCTTGAAAAACTGTTTTTT	CASSFGRAGFLEKLFF
few	TRBV5-6	.	15	TRBJ1-1	TGTGCCAGCAGTCGGGCCCCCGGGGCTGCCACTGAAGCTTTCTTT	CASSRAPGAATEAFF
few	TRBV29-1	.	16	TRBJ1-1	TGCAGCGTTGAAGCATCCCTTGGGGGGTGGAACACTGAAGCTTTCTTT	CSVEASLGGWNTEAFF
few	TRBV10-3	.	13	TRBJ2-3	TGTGCCATCGGCGGGGCCAACGAAGATACGCAGTATTTT	CAIGGANEDTQYF
once	TRBV19	.	15	TRBJ1-2	TGTGCCAGTTGGGGAACAGCAAGGGTGCCGGATGGCTACACCTTC	CASWGTARVPDGYTF
few	TRBV20-1	TRBD1	13	TRBJ1-1	TGCAGTGCTAGAGTTGGAGGGGGCGCTGAAGCTTTCTTT	CSARVGGGAEAFF
few	TRBV11-3	TRBD2	15	TRBJ2-1	TGTGCCAGCATCCCGGGGCAAAGCGGGAGGAATGGGCAGTTCTTC	CASIPGQSGRNGQFF
.	TRBV12-3/TRBV12-4	TRBD2	15	TRBJ2-3	TGTGCCAGCAGTTTTAGCGGGGGAGGGGGGAGGACGCAGTATTTT	CASSFSGGGGRTQYF
.	TRBV12-3/TRBV12-4	.	15	TRBJ2-5	TGTGCCAGCAGTTTATTGCGAGGGTCCCAAGAGACCCAGTACTTC	CASSLLRGSQETQYF
.	TRBV7-2	.	15	TRBJ2-1	TGTGCCAGCGGAGGGCGGGTGAGCTCCTACAATGAGCAGTTCTTC	CASGGRVSSYNEQFF
.	TRBV6-1	.	14	TRBJ1-1	TGTGCCAGCAGTGAACGGGTCGATTGGGGTGAAGCTTTCTTT	CASSERVDWGEAFF
.	TRBV29-1	TRBD1	12	TRBJ2-1	TGCAGCGTTGTACAGGGGTCCTACGAGCATTACTTC	CSVVQGSYEHYF
.	TRBV29-1	TRBD1	14	TRBJ2-1	TGCAGCGTTGAGCTGGGCAGGGGGCGCAATGAACAGTTCTTC	CSVELGRGRNEQFF
few	TRBV18	TRBD2	16	TRBJ2-1	TGTGCCAGCTCACCAGGACTAGCCCTACAGAGGAATGAGCAGTTCTTC	CASSPGLALQRNEQFF
.	TRBV29-1	TRBD2	15	TRBJ2-1	TGCAGCGTTGAATGGTTAGCGGGGGGGCTCAATGAGCGGTTCTTC	CSVEWLAGGLNERFF
.	TRBV11-3	TRBD1	15	TRBJ2-2	TGTGCCAGCAGGACCTACAGGGGGCTCACCGGGGAGCTGTTTTTT	CASRTYRGLTGELFF
many	TRBV5-4	TRBD1	16	TRBJ2-5	TGTGCCAGCAGCTTGGGACAGGGTGGAACGGCAGCGACCCAGTACTTC	CASSLGQGGTAATQYF
.	TRBV5-1	.	16	TRBJ1-2	TGCGCCAGCAAGCTGGGACAAACGTCTCCGGCATATGGCTACACCTTC	CASKLGQTSPAYGYTF
.	TRBV4-1	TRBD2	15	TRBJ2-1	TGCGCCAGCAGCCAAGATGGACCGGGACTAGCGGAGCAGTTCTTC	CASSQDGPGLAEQFF
few	TRBV12-3/TRBV12-4	.	13	TRBJ1-3	TGTGCCAGCAGGGCGACATCGCTGGGCACCATATATTTT	CASRATSLGTIYF
few	TRBV5-1	.	15	TRBJ2-3	TGTGCCAGCAGCTTAGTCCAGGGAAGCACAGATACGCAGTATTTT	CASSLVQGSTDTQYF
.	TRBV20-1	.	13	TRBJ1-1	TGCAGTGCTAGAACAGGTCTTAACACTGAAGCTTTCTTT	CSARTGLNTEAFF
.	TRBV12-3/TRBV12-4	.	15	TRBJ1-6	TGTGCCAGCAGTTTTAAAGCAGGGAGCAATTCACCCCTCCACTTT	CASSFKAGSNSPLHF
few	TRBV12-3/TRBV12-4	.	14	TRBJ1-1	TGTGCCAGCAGAAAGGACAGCCTGAACACTGAAGCTTTCTTT	CASRKDSLNTEAFF
few	TRBV20-1	TRBD1	16	TRBJ2-7	TGCAGTGCTAGAGATCCTCAGGGGGCACGTCTCTACGAGCAGTACTTC	CSARDPQGARLYEQYF
.	TRBV15	TRBD2	16	TRBJ2-3	TGTGCCACCAGCAGGACCGTTAGCGGGAGCACAGATACGCAGTATTTT	CATSRTVSGSTDTQYF
.	TRBV3-1	.	11	TRBJ2-5	TGTGCCAGCAGCCAAGGGCCGATTCAGTACTTC	CASSQGPIQYF
.	TRBV5-1	TRBD2	18	TRBJ2-1	TGCGCCAGCAGTTTCGCGACAAACGCCGGGAGGCGGAGGGATGAGCAGTTCTTC	CASSFATNAGRRRDEQFF
.	TRBV6-5	.	15	TRBJ2-3	TGTGCCAGCATTAACAGGGCGGCTAGCACAGATACGCAGTATTTT	CASINRAASTDTQYF